This TCR beta chain was found in a study of identifying expanded T cells in peripheral blood. This clone occurred once. The protocol was immunoSEQ multiplex PCR, while the TCRdb copy is restricted to in-frame clones and leaves out a portion. The data hold nearly 60,000 clones, with approximately 89% observed a single time. The sample comprised blood. This TCR was sampled from a person aged 18 to 70 in good health.

The CDR3 sequence: CASSRWATYEQYF. In DNA form, the CDR3 reads TGCGCCAGCAGTAGGTGGGCGACCTACGAGCAGTACTTC. The chain is built from TRBV4-1 and TRBJ2-7; D is undetermined. Trimming pared 6 bases from V and 2 bases from J, leaving 11 bases between. The CDR3 loop spans 13 amino acids. Germline V gives CDR1 MGHRA, CDR2 YSYEKL.